These T cell receptor beta chains were read from a single sample in a study of blood T cell repertoires in COVID-19. Sequencing was performed with immunoSEQ multiplex PCR; in TCRdb, only in-frame clones are kept and a portion is missing. Of about 180,000 clones listed, more than 75% are singletons. Sequencing was carried out using peripheral blood. The receptors stem from a man between 60 and 75 years old with COVID-19, enrolled during active disease. CDR3s include the opening cysteine and the closing phenylalanine or tryptophan. D genes are given only for firm matches. The size of a clone is reported for some rows only, either as once, few or many, or as a class for expanded clones.

D gene	J gene	V gene	clone size	CDR3 DNA	CDR3 protein
TRBD1	TRBJ1-2	TRBV11-2	.	TGTGCCAGCAGCCCTACACAGGGGGCGGATGGCTACACCTTC	CASSPTQGADGYTF
.	TRBJ1-2	TRBV10-3	.	TGTGCCTCCGGGATGGAATTCTATGGCTACACCTTC	CASGMEFYGYTF
TRBD2	TRBJ2-1	TRBV28	.	TGTGCCAGCAGTTTCCAAGAGCGGGGCAAAGACAATGAGCAGTTCTTC	CASSFQERGKDNEQFF
.	TRBJ1-5	TRBV4-3	.	TGCGCCAGCAGCCAAGATCCGTCAGGGAATCAGCCCCAGCATTTT	CASSQDPSGNQPQHF
.	TRBJ2-7	TRBV6-6	.	TGTGCCAGCGACCCACGGGGAAGCTACGAGCAGTACTTC	CASDPRGSYEQYF
.	TRBJ1-5	TRBV27	.	TGTGCCAGCAGTTTATCATCAGGGGTTGGGCAGCCCCAGCATTTT	CASSLSSGVGQPQHF
.	TRBJ1-1	TRBV28	.	TGTGCCAGCAGTTTGGGGACAAGTGTCACTGAAGCTTTCTTT	CASSLGTSVTEAFF
.	TRBJ1-1	TRBV4-3	.	TGCGCCAGCAGCCAAGAGAGCTGGGCGACTGAAGCTTTCTTT	CASSQESWATEAFF
.	TRBJ1-2	TRBV27	.	TGTGCCAGCACCGGGGCAGCGGGTGGCTACACCTTC	CASTGAAGGYTF
.	TRBJ1-5	TRBV10-1	once	TGCGCCAGCACCCTGAGACAAGGCCGAAATCAGCCCCAGCATTTT	CASTLRQGRNQPQHF
.	TRBJ1-4	TRBV3-1/TRBV3-2	.	TGTGCCAGCAGCCAAGTTTTCCCGGGAAGAGCTAATGAAAAACTGTTTTTT	CASSQVFPGRANEKLFF
TRBD1	TRBJ2-7	TRBV28	.	TGTGCCAGCCGATCCGCCGGGACAGGACCCGGCGAGCAGTACTTC	CASRSAGTGPGEQYF
.	TRBJ1-5	TRBV6-5	.	TGTGCCAGCACCCGGGGGATCAATCAGCCCCAGCATTTT	CASTRGINQPQHF
.	TRBJ2-2	TRBV6-4	.	TGTGCCAGCAGTGCCACTAACACCGGGGAGCTGTTTTTT	CASSATNTGELFF
.	TRBJ1-5	TRBV28	.	TGTGCCAGTCACAGGGCCCGTTTGAGCAATCAGCCCCAGCATTTT	CASHRARLSNQPQHF
TRBD1	TRBJ2-7	TRBV15	.	TGTGCCACCAGCAGATCTCAGGGGACAGGGACCCACGAGCAGTACTTC	CATSRSQGTGTHEQYF
TRBD1	TRBJ1-2	TRBV6-5	.	TGTGCCAGCAGTCCCAATCGAGAGACAGGGACTGGCTACACCTTC	CASSPNRETGTGYTF
TRBD1	TRBJ1-5	TRBV6-1	.	TGTGCCAGCAGTGAATCAGGGGGCGCGGGGGCTTACCAGCCCCAGCATTTT	CASSESGGAGAYQPQHF
.	TRBJ1-5	TRBV14	.	TGTGCCAGCAGCCGGACAGATACTAATCAGCCCCAGCATTTT	CASSRTDTNQPQHF
TRBD1	TRBJ2-7	TRBV5-4	.	TGTGCCAGCAGCTTCGGCAGGGGGAACGAGCAGTACTTC	CASSFGRGNEQYF